What follows describes a single T cell receptor beta chain. Other DNA variants within this sample encode the same CDR3. Genomic DNA (from each subset) was split evenly across several immunoSEQ plates. Assay used: immunoSEQ multiplex PCR; TCRdb lists only in-frame clones, some missing. Of 630,000 or so clones listed, more than 95% are singletons. The data were obtained in a study of shared clonotypes between healthy human individuals. CD8 cells classed as naive were CD45RO-negative and positively selected for CCR7, excluding terminally differentiated effector memory CD45RA+ cells. The clonotype originates from a man aged 25-45 years in good health. The specimen sequenced was naive CD8+ T cells sorted from blood.

CDR3 residues: CASVGLTDTQYF. The CDR3 DNA follows: TGTGCCAGCGTTGGACTCACAGATACGCAGTATTTT. This sequence joins TRBV27 and TRBJ2-3; maybe TRBD2 (5 bases). Germline assignment: CDR1 MNHEY and CDR2 SMNVEV (reference sequence). Trimming took 8 bases from V and 2 from J, leaving 8 bases between them. The CDR3 runs to 12 residues.